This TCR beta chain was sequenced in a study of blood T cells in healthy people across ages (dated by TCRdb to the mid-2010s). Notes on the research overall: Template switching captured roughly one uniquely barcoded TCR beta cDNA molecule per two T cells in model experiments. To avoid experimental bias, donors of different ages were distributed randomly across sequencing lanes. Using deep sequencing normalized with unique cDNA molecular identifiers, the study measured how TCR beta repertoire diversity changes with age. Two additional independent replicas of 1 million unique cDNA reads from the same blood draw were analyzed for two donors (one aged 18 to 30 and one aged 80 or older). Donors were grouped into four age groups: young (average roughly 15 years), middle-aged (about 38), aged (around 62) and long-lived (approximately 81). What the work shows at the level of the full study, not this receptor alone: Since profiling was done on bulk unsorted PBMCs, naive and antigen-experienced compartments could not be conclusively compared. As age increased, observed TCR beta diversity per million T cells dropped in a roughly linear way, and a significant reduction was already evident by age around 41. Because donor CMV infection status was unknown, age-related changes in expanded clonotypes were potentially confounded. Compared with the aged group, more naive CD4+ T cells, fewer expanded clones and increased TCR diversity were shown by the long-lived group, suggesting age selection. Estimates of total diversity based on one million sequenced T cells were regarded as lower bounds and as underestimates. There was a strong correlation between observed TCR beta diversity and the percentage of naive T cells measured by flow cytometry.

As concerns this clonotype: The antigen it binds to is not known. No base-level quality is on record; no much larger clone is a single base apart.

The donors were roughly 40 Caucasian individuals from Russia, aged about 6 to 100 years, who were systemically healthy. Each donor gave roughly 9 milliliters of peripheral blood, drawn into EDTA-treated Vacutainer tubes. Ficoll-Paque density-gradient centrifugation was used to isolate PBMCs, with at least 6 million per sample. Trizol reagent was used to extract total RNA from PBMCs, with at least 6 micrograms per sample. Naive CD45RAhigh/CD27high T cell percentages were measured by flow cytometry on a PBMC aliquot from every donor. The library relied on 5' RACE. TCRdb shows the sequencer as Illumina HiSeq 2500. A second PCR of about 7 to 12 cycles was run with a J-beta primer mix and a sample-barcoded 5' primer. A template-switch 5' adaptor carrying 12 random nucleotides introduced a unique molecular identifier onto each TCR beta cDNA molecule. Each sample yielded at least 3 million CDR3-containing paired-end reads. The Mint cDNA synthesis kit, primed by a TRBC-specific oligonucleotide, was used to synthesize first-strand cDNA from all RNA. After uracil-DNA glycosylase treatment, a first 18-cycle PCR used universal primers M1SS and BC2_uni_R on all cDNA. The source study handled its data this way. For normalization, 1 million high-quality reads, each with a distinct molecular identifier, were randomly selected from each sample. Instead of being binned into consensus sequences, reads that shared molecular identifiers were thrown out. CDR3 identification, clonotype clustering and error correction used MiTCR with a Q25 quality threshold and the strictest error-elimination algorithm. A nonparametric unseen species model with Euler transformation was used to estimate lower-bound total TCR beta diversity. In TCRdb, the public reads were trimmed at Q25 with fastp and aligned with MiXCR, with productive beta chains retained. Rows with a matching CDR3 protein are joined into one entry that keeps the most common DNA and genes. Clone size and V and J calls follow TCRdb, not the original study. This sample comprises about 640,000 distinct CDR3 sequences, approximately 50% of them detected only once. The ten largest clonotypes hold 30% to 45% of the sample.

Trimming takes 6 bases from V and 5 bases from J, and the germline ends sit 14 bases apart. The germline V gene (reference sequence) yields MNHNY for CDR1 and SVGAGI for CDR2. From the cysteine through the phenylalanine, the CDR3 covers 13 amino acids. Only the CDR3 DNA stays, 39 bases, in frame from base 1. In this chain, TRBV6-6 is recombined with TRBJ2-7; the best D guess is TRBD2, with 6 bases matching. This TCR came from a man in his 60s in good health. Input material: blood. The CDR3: CASRPGGSDEQYF. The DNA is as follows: TGTGCCAGCAGACCCGGGGGAAGTGACGAGCAGTACTTC.